The clone carrying this T cell receptor (beta chain) showed up many times. Antigen specificity is unknown. Active moderate-to-severe ophthalmopathy, Clinical Activity Score at least 3, NOSPECS at least 4, under 3 months' duration. This sample holds PBMCs from less than 13 ml fresh peripheral blood. The germline gives CDR1 SGHAT, CDR2 FQNNGV. The CDR3 totals 12 residues. With 5 bases removed from V and 2 bases from J, the gap between germline ends came to 7 bases. The data were taken from a study of T cells in Graves' hyperthyroidism and ophthalmopathy. The CDR3 regions of TCR beta were amplified from RNA transcripts. Initially, a first-round RT-PCR of the TCR CDR3 employed the HTBI primer set. TCRdb re-analysed the multiplex PCR reads in MiXCR, keeping a single row per CDR3 protein. The table includes about 400,000 distinct CDR3 sequences, roughly 15% detected once. Study conclusions and caveats: Among thyroid clonotypes expanded above 0.001, most also appeared in blood.

The V gene is TRBV11-2, the J gene TRBJ2-7; possible D gene TRBD2, 5 bases. Material: blood. The receptor was derived from a man between 18 and 29 years old with Graves' ophthalmopathy. CDR3 DNA: TGTGCCAGCAGCCACGGGACCTACGAGCAGTACTTC. Translation gives CASSHGTYEQYF.